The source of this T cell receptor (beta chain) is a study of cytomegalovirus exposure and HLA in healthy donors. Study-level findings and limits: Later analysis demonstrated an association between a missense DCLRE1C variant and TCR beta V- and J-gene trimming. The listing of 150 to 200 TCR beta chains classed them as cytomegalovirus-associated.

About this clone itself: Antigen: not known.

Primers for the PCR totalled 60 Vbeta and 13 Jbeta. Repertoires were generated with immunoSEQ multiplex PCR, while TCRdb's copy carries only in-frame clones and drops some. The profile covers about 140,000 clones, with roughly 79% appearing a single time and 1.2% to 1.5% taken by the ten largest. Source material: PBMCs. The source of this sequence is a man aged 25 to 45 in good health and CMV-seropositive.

CDR3 nucleotide sequence: TGTGCCAGCTTATATGGCCCTCAAGAGACCCAGTACTTC. Protein sequence: CASLYGPQETQYF. The chain links TRBV7-9 to TRBJ2-5, with no clear D. The CDR3 sequence is 13 residues long. V was clipped by 8 bases and J by 2 bases, with 12 bases between them. The germline gives CDR1 SEHNR, CDR2 FQNEAQ (reference sequence).